A selection of T cell receptor beta chains follows, all from one sample in a study of radiation and T cells in renal cell carcinoma. Method: immunoSEQ multiplex PCR; TCRdb's copy keeps in-frame clones and lacks some. The table records about 150,000 clones, 87% of them present only once. The sample was blood, taken from a patient whose treatment included radiotherapy and nephrectomy. Receptor source: a woman in her fifties or sixties with renal cell carcinoma. The CDR3 runs from the conserved cysteine through the conserved F or W. A D gene is named only where the DNA matches it firmly. Expanded clones are given a class, and other clones once, few, many or no size at all.

DNA,CDR3,D,V,size,J
TGCGCCAGCAGCCGCCAGGCGGGAGGTGACACTGAAGCTTTCTTT,CASSRQAGGDTEAFF,-,TRBV4-1,-,TRBJ1-1
TGTGCCATCAGTGCCCAGGATTACAATGAGCAGTTCTTC,CAISAQDYNEQFF,-,TRBV10-3,-,TRBJ2-1
TGTGCCAGCCGCGGGGGGAGCTCCTATAATTCACCCCTCCACTTT,CASRGGSSYNSPLHF,-,TRBV10-3,-,TRBJ1-6
TGTGCCAGCAGTCGGACAGGGGGCTATGGCTACACCTTC,CASSRTGGYGYTF,TRBD1,TRBV2,-,TRBJ1-2
TGCGCCCCCCGTCCGGGACCCCCAGCAGCAGAGCAGTACTTC,CAPRPGPPAAEQYF,-,TRBV4-1,-,TRBJ2-7
TGTGCCAGCAGTTCGGGGACACCCGACGGTAGCTACACCTTC,CASSSGTPDGSYTF,-,TRBV7-9,once,TRBJ1-2
TGTGCCAGTAACGCCGGGACAGGGGGGGAGACCCAGTACTTC,CASNAGTGGETQYF,TRBD1,TRBV19,-,TRBJ2-5
TGTGCCAGCAAGGGGACAGGGGGCACCGGGGAGCTGTTTTTT,CASKGTGGTGELFF,TRBD1,TRBV2,-,TRBJ2-2
TGCGCCAGCAGCTTCACTTCTAGCGGGGGTGAGACCCAGTACTTC,CASSFTSSGGETQYF,TRBD2,TRBV5-1,-,TRBJ2-5
TGCAGCGGGACAGTCTCCTACAATGAGCAGTTCTTC,CSGTVSYNEQFF,-,TRBV29-1,-,TRBJ2-1
TGTGCCAGCAGCCCGACCGCGGGGGATGAGCAGTTCTTC,CASSPTAGDEQFF,TRBD2,TRBV7-3,-,TRBJ2-1
TGTGCCTGGAACGGACGAACGCACAGCCACTACGAGCAGTACTTC,CAWNGRTHSHYEQYF,-,TRBV30,-,TRBJ2-7
TGCGCCAGCAGCTTGGCCTTTACGGGGATAGCTTCACCCCTCCACTTT,CASSLAFTGIASPLHF,-,TRBV5-1,few,TRBJ1-6
TGTGCCAGAAGCTTGATGGAGGGAGAGGGAAACACCATATATTTT,CARSLMEGEGNTIYF,-,TRBV5-3,-,TRBJ1-3
TGCGCCAGCGTTACCGGGACAGGGGATGAAAAACTGTTTTTT,CASVTGTGDEKLFF,TRBD1,TRBV23-1,-,TRBJ1-4
TGCGCCAGCAGCTTGGAGGCAGGGGGACGCACCGGGGAGCTGTTTTTT,CASSLEAGGRTGELFF,TRBD1,TRBV5-1,-,TRBJ2-2
TGTGCCAGCAGCCCCTGGACAGGGACTGAAGCTTTCTTT,CASSPWTGTEAFF,TRBD1,TRBV5-4,-,TRBJ1-1
TGTGCCAGCAGCACCCGAGAGGGGTCCACTAATGAAAAACTGTTTTTT,CASSTREGSTNEKLFF,-,TRBV9,-,TRBJ1-4
TGTGCCAGAAGCGTTACGGTTATTAATTCACCCCTCCACTTT,CARSVTVINSPLHF,-,TRBV5-3,-,TRBJ1-6
TGTGCCAGCAGTGACGCCGTAGGTTCACCCCTCCACTTT,CASSDAVGSPLHF,-,TRBV6-4,-,TRBJ1-6
TGTGCCATCAGTGAGGGCTACAATGAGCAGTTCTTC,CAISEGYNEQFF,-,TRBV10-3,once,TRBJ2-1
TGTGCCAGCAGCGGTGCAGGGGGCATCTACGAGCAGTACTTC,CASSGAGGIYEQYF,TRBD1,TRBV27,-,TRBJ2-7
TGTGCCAGCAGCTTAGTTACGAGCGGGGAGACCCAGTACTTC,CASSLVTSGETQYF,-,TRBV7-9,-,TRBJ2-5
TGTGCCAGCAGTGACTCCAGGGTTGGAGGCTACACCTTC,CASSDSRVGGYTF,-,TRBV6-4,few,TRBJ1-2
TGTGCCAGCAGTTACCGGCGGGTTAATTCACCCCTCCACTTT,CASSYRRVNSPLHF,-,TRBV6-5,few,TRBJ1-6
TGTGCCAGCTCACCCAGCAGCTTGAACACTGAAGCTTTCTTT,CASSPSSLNTEAFF,-,TRBV18,-,TRBJ1-1
TGTGCCTGGGCTCGACAGTCCCAAGAGACCCAGTACTTC,CAWARQSQETQYF,-,TRBV30,-,TRBJ2-5
TGTGCCAGTAGTGCCTCAGGGGGCGGTCAGCCCCAGCATTTT,CASSASGGGQPQHF,TRBD1,TRBV19,-,TRBJ1-5
TGTGCCTGGACTGCCACGGGGGGGAAGGTTGGCTACACCTTC,CAWTATGGKVGYTF,-,TRBV30,-,TRBJ1-2
TGTGCCTGGAGTCAGGGACTAGCGGGATCCAAAGAGACCCAGTACTTC,CAWSQGLAGSKETQYF,TRBD2,TRBV30,-,TRBJ2-5
TGTGCCAGGGAGATTATACTAGCGGGGGATGAGCAGTACTTC,CAREIILAGDEQYF,TRBD2,TRBV6-5,-,TRBJ2-7
TGTGCCAGCAGTTTACCCCTTACGGGGGGGCTCAGCACTGAAGCTTTCTTT,CASSLPLTGGLSTEAFF,-,TRBV28,-,TRBJ1-1
TGTGCCAGTAGTCCCATCGGGGGGCGTACGCAGTATTTT,CASSPIGGRTQYF,-,TRBV19,-,TRBJ2-3
TGCGCCAGCAGCCAGCCGGGACAGGGGTTCAATGGCTACACCTTC,CASSQPGQGFNGYTF,TRBD1,TRBV4-1,once,TRBJ1-2
TGTGCCAGCTCGACAGGGGGCGGAACTGAAGCTTTCTTT,CASSTGGGTEAFF,TRBD1,TRBV27,-,TRBJ1-1
TGTGCCAGCAGCTTAGAGGCGGGGGTGCGCACAGATACGCAGTATTTT,CASSLEAGVRTDTQYF,TRBD2,TRBV7-8,-,TRBJ2-3
TGTGCCAGCAGCGGTCCGGGACTAGCGGGGGACCCTAGGGACATTCAGTACTTC,CASSGPGLAGDPRDIQYF,TRBD2,TRBV5-5,-,TRBJ2-4
TGTGCCAGCAGCGTTGGCGGGGTGCCCTCCTACAATGAGCAGTTCTTC,CASSVGGVPSYNEQFF,-,TRBV9,once,TRBJ2-1
TGCGCCAGCAGCCATACGACCCATTCCTACGAGCAGTACTTC,CASSHTTHSYEQYF,-,TRBV4-3,once,TRBJ2-7
TGTGCCAGCAGCGGACCTCTAGCGGGGGGCGTCGAGACCCAGTACTTC,CASSGPLAGGVETQYF,TRBD2,TRBV9,-,TRBJ2-5
TGTGCCAGCAGTAGGGACAGGGGTCCCTATGGCTACACCTTC,CASSRDRGPYGYTF,TRBD1,TRBV5-6,-,TRBJ1-2
TGTGCCAGCAGCTCGTCACAGGTTACCCTGACTTTC,CASSSSQVTLTF,-,TRBV5-6,-,TRBJ2-6
TGCAATGCCCGCTCTGGAAACACCATATATTTT,CNARSGNTIYF,-,TRBV20-1,-,TRBJ1-3